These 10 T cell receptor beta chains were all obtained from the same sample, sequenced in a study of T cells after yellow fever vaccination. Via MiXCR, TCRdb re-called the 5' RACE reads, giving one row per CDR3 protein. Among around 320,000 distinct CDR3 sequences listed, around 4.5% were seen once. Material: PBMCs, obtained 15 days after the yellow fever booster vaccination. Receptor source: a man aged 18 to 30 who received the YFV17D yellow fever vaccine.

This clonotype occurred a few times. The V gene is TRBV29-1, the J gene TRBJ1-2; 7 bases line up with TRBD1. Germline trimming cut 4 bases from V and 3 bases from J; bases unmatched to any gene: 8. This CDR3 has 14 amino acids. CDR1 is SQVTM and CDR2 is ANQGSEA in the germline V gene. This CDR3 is CSVVRDREDYGYTF. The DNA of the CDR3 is TGCAGCGTTGTAAGAGACAGGGAGGACTATGGCTACACCTTC.

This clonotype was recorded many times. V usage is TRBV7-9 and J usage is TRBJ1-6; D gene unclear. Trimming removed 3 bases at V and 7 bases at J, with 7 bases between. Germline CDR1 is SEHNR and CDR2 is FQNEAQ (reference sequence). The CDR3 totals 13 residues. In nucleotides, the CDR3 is TGTGCCAGCAGCTTTGGTAGAAATTCACCCCTCCACTTT. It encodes CASSFGRNSPLHF.

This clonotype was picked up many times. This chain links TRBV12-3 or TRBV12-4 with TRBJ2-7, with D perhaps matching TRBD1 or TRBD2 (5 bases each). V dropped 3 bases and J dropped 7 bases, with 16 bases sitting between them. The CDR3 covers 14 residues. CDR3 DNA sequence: TGTGCCAGCAGTTTTCCGGGCCCGGGGCGGGAGCAGTACTTC. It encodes CASSFPGPGREQYF.

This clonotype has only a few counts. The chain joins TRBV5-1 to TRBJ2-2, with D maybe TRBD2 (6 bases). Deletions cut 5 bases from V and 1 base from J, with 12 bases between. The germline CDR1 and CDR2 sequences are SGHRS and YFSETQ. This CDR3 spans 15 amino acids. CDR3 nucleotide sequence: TGCGCCAGCAGGTCGGCCGGGGGGAACACCGGGGAGCTGTTTTTT. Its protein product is CASRSAGGNTGELFF.

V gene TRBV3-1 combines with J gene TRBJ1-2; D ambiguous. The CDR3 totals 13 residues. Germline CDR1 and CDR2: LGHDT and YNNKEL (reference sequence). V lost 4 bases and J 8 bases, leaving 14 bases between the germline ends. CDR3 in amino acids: CASSPRLGGGYTF. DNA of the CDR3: TGTGCCAGCAGCCCGCGTTTAGGAGGCGGCTACACCTTC. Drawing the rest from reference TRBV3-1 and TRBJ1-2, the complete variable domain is DTAVSQTPKYLVTQMGNDKSIKCEQNLGHDTMYWYKQDSKKFLKIMFSYNNKELIINETVPNRFSPKSPDKAHLNLHINSLELGDSAVYFCASSPRLGGGYTFGSGTRLTVV.

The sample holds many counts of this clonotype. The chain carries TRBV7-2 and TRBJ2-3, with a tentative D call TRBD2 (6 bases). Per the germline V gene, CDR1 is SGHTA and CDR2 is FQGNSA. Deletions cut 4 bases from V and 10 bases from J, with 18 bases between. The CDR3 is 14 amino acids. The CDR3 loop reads CASSSSLYRGSQYF. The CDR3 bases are TGTGCCAGCAGCTCCTCCCTTTATCGGGGGTCGCAGTATTTT.

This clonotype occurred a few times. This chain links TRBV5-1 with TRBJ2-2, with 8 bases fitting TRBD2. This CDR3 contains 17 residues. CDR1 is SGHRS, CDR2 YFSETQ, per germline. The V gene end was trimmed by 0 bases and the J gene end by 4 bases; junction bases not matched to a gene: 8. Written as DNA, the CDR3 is TGCGCCAGCAGCTTGGCAGCCGGGGGGGGCTTCACCGGGGAGCTGTTTTTT. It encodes CASSLAAGGGFTGELFF.

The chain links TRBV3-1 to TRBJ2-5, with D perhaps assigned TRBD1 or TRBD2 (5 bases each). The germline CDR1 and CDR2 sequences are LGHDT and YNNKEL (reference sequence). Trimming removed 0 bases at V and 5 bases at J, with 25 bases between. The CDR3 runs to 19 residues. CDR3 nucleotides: TGTGCCAGCAGCCAAGAACCCCTGACGGGTAGAGGGGTTGAGGAGACCCAGTACTTC. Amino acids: CASSQEPLTGRGVEETQYF.

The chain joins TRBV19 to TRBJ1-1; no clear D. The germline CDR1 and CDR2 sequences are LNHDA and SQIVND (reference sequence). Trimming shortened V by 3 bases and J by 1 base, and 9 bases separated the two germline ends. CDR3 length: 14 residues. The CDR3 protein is CASSMYGTNTEAFF. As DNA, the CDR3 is TGTGCCAGTAGTATGTACGGAACGAACACTGAAGCTTTCTTT.

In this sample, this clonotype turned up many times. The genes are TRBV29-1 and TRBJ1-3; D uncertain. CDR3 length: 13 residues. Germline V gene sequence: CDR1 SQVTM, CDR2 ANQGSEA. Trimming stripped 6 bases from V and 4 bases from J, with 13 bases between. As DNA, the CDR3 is TGCAGCGTCATCCGGGCCGACGGAAACACCATATATTTT. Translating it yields CSVIRADGNTIYF.